This entry is about one T cell receptor beta chain. Its antigen is still unknown. This CDR3 contains 12 residues. V was pared by 3 bases and J by 5 bases, with 8 bases between. In germline, CDR1 is SQVTM, CDR2 ANQGSEA. The data stem from a study of OX40 agonist ivuxolimab in advanced cancers. Regarding the study as a whole: At 0.1 to 3.0 mg/kg and by week 6, CD4+ and CD8+ T cells in the blood had expanded clonally. Average numbers of expanded clones were greater in CD8+ T cells than in CD4+.

TCRdb keeps only in-frame clones here, not all; method: immunoSEQ multiplex PCR. This sample has tens of thousands of clones, with around 89% found just once. V gene TRBV29-1 combines with J gene TRBJ2-1; D unclear. Sequences were derived from CD4+ or CD8+ T cells sorted from blood, sampled in a trial of the OX40 agonist ivuxolimab. The clonotype was recovered from an adult with an advanced solid tumor such as melanoma, head and neck, liver or kidney cancer. The CDR3 loop reads CSVDLWDNEQFF. CDR3 bases: TGCAGCGTTGACCTGTGGGACAATGAGCAGTTCTTC.